The 13 T cell receptor beta chains presented below share a single source sample, sequenced in a study of lymphopenia after photon versus proton radiotherapy. Only in-frame clones appear in the TCRdb table, and some are missing; sequencing was by immunoSEQ multiplex PCR. This table holds around 25,000 clones, approximately 89% found once. The specimen comprised peripheral blood, sampled from a patient treated with photon-based radiotherapy. Every receptor here comes from a man aged 30 to 39 with gastric cancer.

The chain couples TRBV15 to TRBJ1-1, with D hard to call. V was trimmed by 3 bases and J by 3 bases, leaving 14 bases between them. The CDR3 spans 15 residues. The V gene's germline CDR1 is LNHNV and CDR2 YYDKDF (reference sequence). CDR3 region: CATSRGWQNYTEAFF. In nucleotides, the CDR3 is TGTGCCACCAGCAGGGGGTGGCAGAACTACACTGAAGCTTTCTTT.

This chain joins TRBV19 and TRBJ2-7; D not resolved. CDR3 size: 14 residues. Germline V lookup: CDR1 LNHDA, CDR2 SQIVND (reference sequence). V was pared by 5 bases and J by 2 bases, with 13 bases between. The CDR3 region has the DNA TGTGCCAGTAGTCCCTCGGCGGAGACCTACGAGCAGTACTTC. Its protein is CASSPSAETYEQYF.

The chain employs TRBV7-9 and TRBJ2-7; no clear D gene. The V and J ends lost 2 bases and 7 bases respectively, with 9 bases between them. The CDR3 has 12 amino acids. From germline, CDR1 is SEHNR and CDR2 FQNEAQ (reference sequence). This CDR3 is CASSLSHREQYF. The CDR3 coding sequence is TGTGCCAGCAGCTTATCCCACCGGGAGCAGTACTTC.

J is TRBJ2-1 and V is TRBV27, with TRBD2 matching 7 bases. V was clipped by 4 bases and J by 2 bases; unmatched bases: 8. The CDR3 contains 16 residues. Germline CDR1 and CDR2: MNHEY and SMNVEV (reference sequence). In nucleotides, the CDR3 is TGTGCCAGCAGTTCCTTAGGCGGGAGTGCCTACAATGAGCAGTTCTTC. Its protein is CASSSLGGSAYNEQFF.

The chain has TRBV9 and TRBJ1-1; the D gene is possibly TRBD1 (5 bases). The V gene lost 0 bases and the J gene lost 4 bases, with 13 bases spanning the gap. Germline CDR1 and CDR2: SGDLS and YYNGEE. This CDR3 spans 15 amino acids. DNA of the CDR3: TGTGCCAGCAGCGTAGCTGGGGGTGCGGGCACTGAAGCTTTCTTT. Protein sequence: CASSVAGGAGTEAFF.

The chain combines TRBV5-4 with TRBJ2-5, with D perhaps matching TRBD2 (5 bases). CDR3 length: 14 residues. Trimming stripped 1 base from V and 2 bases from J, with 9 bases between. From germline, CDR1 is SGHNT and CDR2 YYREEE (reference sequence). Written as DNA, the CDR3 is TGTGCCAGCAGCTTGCCAGCGGTACAAGAGACCCAGTACTTC. It is translated as CASSLPAVQETQYF.

The chain carries TRBV9 and TRBJ2-7; TRBD2 might be the D (6 bases). The CDR3 runs to 14 residues. V dropped 2 bases and J dropped 5 bases, with 14 bases sitting between them. The germline V gene encodes CDR1 SGDLS and CDR2 YYNGEE. The DNA of the CDR3 is TGTGCCAGCAGCGTCGGGACTCTAGCCGACGAGCAGTACTTC. It yields the protein CASSVGTLADEQYF. The full variable domain, completed using reference TRBV9 and TRBJ2-7, is DSGVTQTPKHLITATGQRVTLRCSPRSGDLSVYWYQQSLDQGLQFLIQYYNGEERAKGNILERFSAQQFPDLHSELNLSSLELGDSALYFCASSVGTLADEQYFGPGTRLTVT.

The rearrangement uses TRBV5-1 and TRBJ2-2; D may be TRBD2 (6 bases). The CDR3 totals 16 residues. V lost 2 bases and J lost 4, with 15 bases in between. Germline-derived CDR1 and CDR2 are SGHRS and YFSETQ. The CDR3, as DNA: TGCGCCAGCAGCTTCCTGCCCTGGCGGGGCACCGGGGAGCTGTTTTTT. This translates into CASSFLPWRGTGELFF.

This clone was detected only a few times. V usage is TRBV29-1 and J usage is TRBJ2-5; D ambiguous. Trimming shortened V by 2 bases and J by 5 bases, and 9 bases separated the two germline ends. Per germline, CDR1 SQVTM and CDR2 ANQGSEA. The CDR3 loop spans 12 amino acids. As DNA, the CDR3 is TGCAGCGTTGAATTGCTGTTTGAGACCCAGTACTTC. Translated, it gives CSVELLFETQYF.

V usage is TRBV5-5 and J usage is TRBJ2-1, with 8 bases aligning to TRBD2. This CDR3 is built from 15 residues. CDR1 and CDR2 from the germline V gene are SGHKS and YYEKEE (reference sequence). V dropped 0 bases and J dropped 5; count of bases not matched to a gene: 4. CDR3 nucleotide sequence: TGTGCCAGCAGCTTGGGGACTAGCTTAAACAATGAGCAGTTCTTC. This translates into CASSLGTSLNNEQFF.

This clone has only a few counts. V usage is TRBV11-2 and J usage is TRBJ2-3; the match to TRBD2 covers 9 bases. Germline CDR1 reads SGHAT; CDR2 reads FQNNGV. V was pared by 4 bases and J by 2 bases, with 4 bases of the junction left unmatched. This CDR3 contains 15 residues. CDR3 sequence: CASSSSSGATDTQYF. The DNA for the CDR3 is TGTGCCAGCAGCTCCTCTAGCGGGGCCACAGATACGCAGTATTTT.

The rearrangement links TRBV7-2 to TRBJ1-3; possibly TRBD1 for D (5 bases). The V gene's germline CDR1 is SGHTA and CDR2 FQGNSA. The length of the CDR3 is 15 residues. The germline V and J ends were trimmed by 5 bases and 0 bases, with 11 bases remaining between them. The CDR3 loop reads CASSLTDLSGNTIYF. The CDR3 DNA reads TGTGCCAGCAGCCTGACAGATCTCTCTGGAAACACCATATATTTT.

The chain recombines TRBV19 with TRBJ2-7, with a possible D match to TRBD1 (6 bases). Germline CDR1 and CDR2: LNHDA and SQIVND (reference sequence). V was clipped by 5 bases and J by 2 bases, with 10 bases between them. The length of the CDR3 is 13 residues. This CDR3 is CASSLRGTYEQYF. The CDR3 DNA is TGTGCCAGTAGTCTCAGGGGAACCTACGAGCAGTACTTC.